This T cell receptor beta chain is from a study of blood T cell repertoires in COVID-19. The CDR3 has 18 amino acids. V was pared by 2 bases and J by 7 bases, with 12 bases of the junction left unmatched. Looked up from germline, CDR1 is KGHSH and CDR2 is LQKENI. Under the authors' procedure: From reference gene primer amplification, estimates of nucleated cell counts were derived. Clones were read by immunoSEQ multiplex PCR, and TCRdb kept only the in-frame ones, dropping some. V, J and clone size reflect that table, while D and trimming were determined from the DNA. The table lists roughly 280,000 clones, about 89% of them singletons.

The specimen was peripheral blood. The V call is TRBV18, the J call TRBJ2-1; 12 bases agree with TRBD2. This clonotype was obtained from a middle-aged man with active or convalescent COVID-19. CDR3 bases: TGTGCCAGCTCACCAGCAGTGGCGACTAGCGGGAGTGGGAATGAGCAGTTCTTC. Its protein is CASSPAVATSGSGNEQFF.